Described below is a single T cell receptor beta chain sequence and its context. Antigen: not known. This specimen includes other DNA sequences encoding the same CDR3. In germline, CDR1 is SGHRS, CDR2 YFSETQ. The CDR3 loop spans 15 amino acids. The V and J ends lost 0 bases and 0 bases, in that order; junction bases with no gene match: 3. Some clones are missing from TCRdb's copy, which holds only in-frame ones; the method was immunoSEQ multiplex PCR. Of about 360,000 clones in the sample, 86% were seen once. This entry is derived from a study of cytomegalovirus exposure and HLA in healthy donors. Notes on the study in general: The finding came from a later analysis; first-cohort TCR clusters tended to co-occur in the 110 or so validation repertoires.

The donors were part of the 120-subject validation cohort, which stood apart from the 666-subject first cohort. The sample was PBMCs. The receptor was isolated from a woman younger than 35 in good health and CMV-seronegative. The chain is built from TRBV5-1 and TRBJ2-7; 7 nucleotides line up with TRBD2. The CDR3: CASSLAAGSSYEQYF. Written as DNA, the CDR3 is TGCGCCAGCAGCTTGGCAGCGGGAAGCTCCTACGAGCAGTACTTC.